Detailed here is one T cell receptor beta chain. J gave up 0 bases and V 3 bases, and 1 base lay outside the gene matches. In germline, CDR1 is SEHNR, CDR2 FQNEAQ (reference sequence). This CDR3 is built from 16 residues. The data are from a study of control samples from healthy donors and cancer patients. Only in-frame clones appear in the TCRdb table, and some are missing; sequencing was by immunoSEQ multiplex PCR. The sample consists of around 250,000 clones, around 79% of them appearing once. The sample taken for sequencing was PBMCs. The source is a woman aged 60-70 years with lung cancer. This chain joins TRBV7-9 and TRBJ1-4; TRBD1 matches at 10 bases. Here the CDR3 DNA reads TGTGCCAGCAGCTTCGGACAGGGGGCAACTAATGAAAAACTGTTTTTT. This translates into CASSFGQGATNEKLFF.